The subject of this entry is one T cell receptor beta chain. Mismatch with germline at one junction end may stem from a read error. This CDR3 has 18 amino acids. Germline CDR1 MNHEY, CDR2 SVGAGI. MiXCR was run by TCRdb on the PCR reads, yielding one entry per CDR3 protein. The sample records around 25,000 distinct CDR3 sequences, under 65% being singletons. This specimen comes from a study of CD4 and CD8 cells across lung adenocarcinoma regions. Localized lung adenocarcinoma, a non-small cell lung cancer, affected the donors. Sequencing was done on a sample of CD4+ T cells from the center of a lung tumor. The receptor's source is a male donor with lung adenocarcinoma. The CD4 and CD8 labels of this study may be unreliable. V and J are TRBV6-5 and TRBJ2-3; 15 nucleotides align to TRBD2. The CDR3 region is CASSFPGLAGGHMDTQYF. The DNA of the CDR3 is TGTGCCAGCAGTTTTCCTGGACTAGCGGGAGGGCACATGGATACGCAGTATTTC.